This TCR beta chain was sequenced in a study of blood T cells in healthy people across ages. This clonotype has only a few counts. The antigen is not known. Germline loops: CDR1 SGHRS, CDR2 YFSETQ. J gave up 2 bases and V 2 bases, and 7 bases lay outside the gene matches. CDR3 length: 16 residues. Whole-study results and caveats: Reliance upon unsorted PBMCs precluded definitive naive versus antigen-experienced comparison. Higher naive T cell percentage went strongly together with higher TCR beta diversity.

The use of a sample-barcoded 5' primer and a J-beta primer mix characterized a second PCR of roughly 6 to 11 cycles. A 12-random-nucleotide template-switch adaptor tagged each cDNA molecule. TCRdb ran MiXCR on the 5' RACE reads and lists one entry per CDR3 protein. This table holds around 500,000 distinct CDR3 sequences, about 26% found once. Each of the donors had ten milliliters of peripheral blood drawn into EDTA-treated Vacutainer tubes. These data were likewise used in another study, on T cells of mothers and their children.

The receptor comes from a boy aged 2 to 10 in good health. The chain uses TRBV5-1 and TRBJ2-3; 8 nucleotides agree with TRBD1. Material: blood. This chain's CDR3 is CASSFPQGVPTDTQYF. CDR3 nucleotides: TGCGCCAGCAGCTTTCCACAGGGGGTCCCCACAGATACGCAGTATTTT.